This T cell receptor (beta chain) was identified in a study of human T cells and chemical hapten exposure (dated by TCRdb to about 2021). Study-wide context: Libraries were combined into a pool for sequencing, and differences in TCR yield between samples came mainly from small differences in library volumes within the pool. The study tracked peripheral blood TCR repertoire changes in vivo during primary and secondary sensitization to the hapten diphenylcyclopropenone (DPC) in alopecia patients. Both TCR alpha and TCR beta chains were sequenced from each blood RNA sample. The study at large found these results: Repeated subsampling changed both the strength of the expansion versus patch-test correlation and the threshold at which that correlation became significant. DPC sensitization did not change the number of TCRs with a frequency above 1 in 1000, and there was no evidence of changes in global repertoire structure.

Unfractionated whole blood was collected in Tempus Blood RNA tubes, and total RNA was extracted from that blood. As TCR sequencing controls, roughly 5 healthy volunteers were used, with blood taken at day 0, 2 weeks and 6 weeks. To note about this clonotype: The target of this receptor is not known. Base qualities are not provided; no much larger clone lies one nucleotide away.

Library preparation employed 5' RACE. Instrument used: Illumina MiSeq. During library preparation, unique molecular identifiers were attached to individual cDNA molecules so that TCRs could be counted in a quantitative, reproducible way. Under the source paper's analysis protocol: The median number of TCRs per sample was around 96,000, ranging from roughly 20,000 to 700,000. V, J and CDR3 annotation of the TCR reads was performed with the Decombinator software suite. For the PS versus PT1 abundance plots, all samples were subsampled to the same number of TCRs (28,000). TCRs were defined as expanded if absent before sensitization and observed at least eight times at the 2-week time point. TCRdb trimmed public reads at Q25 via fastp, called clones via MiXCR and kept in-frame beta chains. Here each entry gathers all rows of one CDR3 protein and keeps the most common genes and DNA. TCRdb, not the original authors, processed these V and J calls. The sample table records 65,000 to 95,000 distinct CDR3 sequences; 7.7% of these occur just once. Of the sample, about 2.1% falls within the top ten clones.

V gives up 2 bases and J gives up 9 bases, and the segment between their germline ends measures 8 bases. CDR1 and CDR2 were assigned from the germline V gene as LGHNT and FRNRAP. Including cysteine and phenylalanine, the CDR3 has 12 amino acids. The only DNA kept is the CDR3, 36 bases in frame from the first base. The rearrangement combines TRBV12-5 with TRBJ2-1, with the D gene uncertain. This clonotype was sampled from a male donor in good health. The DNA sequence is as follows: TGTGCTAGTGGTTTGTTAGTCAGTGAGCAGTTCTTC. Translated, this is CASGLLVSEQFF.